The TCR beta chain described here comes from a study of blood T cell repertoires in COVID-19. The wider study: PBMCs, B-cell-depleted T cells, or T cells provided the cDNA or gDNA that made up the material.

TCRdb's table, derived via immunoSEQ multiplex PCR, lists solely in-frame clones and lacks some. The profile shows roughly 170,000 clones, approximately 81% of them singletons. Cohort 3 donors counted as recovered after two negative PCRs, clearance, or resolved symptoms. This CDR3 comprises 17 residues. The V gene's germline CDR1 is SGHRS and CDR2 YFSETQ. Germline trimming cut 0 bases from V and 0 bases from J; bases unmatched to any gene: 2. The sample was PBMCs or T cells enriched from blood (not recorded which). The receptor comes from a man in his sixties who had recovered from COVID-19. The rearrangement links TRBV5-1 to TRBJ2-6; 8 nucleotides match TRBD1. The CDR3 bases are TGCGCCAGCAGCTTGGGACAGGGGAGCTCTGGGGCCAACGTCCTGACTTTC. It translates to CASSLGQGSSGANVLTF.